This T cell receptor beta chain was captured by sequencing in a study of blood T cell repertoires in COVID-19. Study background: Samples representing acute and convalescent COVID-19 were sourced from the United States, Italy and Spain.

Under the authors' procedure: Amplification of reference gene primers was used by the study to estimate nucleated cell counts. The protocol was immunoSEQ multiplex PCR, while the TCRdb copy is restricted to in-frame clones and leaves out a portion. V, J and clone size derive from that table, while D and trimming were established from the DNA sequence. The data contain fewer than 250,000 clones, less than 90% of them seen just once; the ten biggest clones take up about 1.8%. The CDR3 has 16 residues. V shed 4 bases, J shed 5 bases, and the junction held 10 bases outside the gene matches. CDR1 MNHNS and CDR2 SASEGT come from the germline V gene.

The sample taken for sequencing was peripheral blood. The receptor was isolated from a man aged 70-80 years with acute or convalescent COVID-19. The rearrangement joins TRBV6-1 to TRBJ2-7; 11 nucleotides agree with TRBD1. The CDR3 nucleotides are TGTGCCAGCAGTGTTACCGGGACAGGGGGTGCGAACGAGCAGTACTTC. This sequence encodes CASSVTGTGGANEQYF.